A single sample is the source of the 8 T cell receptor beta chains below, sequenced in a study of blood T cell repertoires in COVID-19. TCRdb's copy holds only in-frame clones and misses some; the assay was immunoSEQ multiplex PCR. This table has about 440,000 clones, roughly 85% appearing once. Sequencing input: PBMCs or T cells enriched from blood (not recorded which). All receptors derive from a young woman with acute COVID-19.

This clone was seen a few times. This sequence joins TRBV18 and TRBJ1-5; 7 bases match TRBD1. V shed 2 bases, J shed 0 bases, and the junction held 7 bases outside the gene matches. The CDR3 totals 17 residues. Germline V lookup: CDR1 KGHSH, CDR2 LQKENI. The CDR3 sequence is CASSPSGGGISNQPQHF. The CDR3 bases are TGTGCCAGCTCACCAAGCGGAGGGGGCATTAGCAATCAGCCCCAGCATTTT.

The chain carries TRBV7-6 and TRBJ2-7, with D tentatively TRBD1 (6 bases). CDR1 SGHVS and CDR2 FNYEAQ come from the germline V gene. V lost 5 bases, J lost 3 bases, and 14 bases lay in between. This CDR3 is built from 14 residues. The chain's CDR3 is CASSKDRGGYEQYF. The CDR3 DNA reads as TGTGCCAGCAGCAAGGACAGAGGGGGCTACGAGCAGTACTTC.

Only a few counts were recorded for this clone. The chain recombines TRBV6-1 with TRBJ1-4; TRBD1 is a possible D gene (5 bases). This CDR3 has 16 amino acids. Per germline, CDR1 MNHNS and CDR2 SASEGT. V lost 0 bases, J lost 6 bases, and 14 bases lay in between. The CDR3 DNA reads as TGTGCCAGCAGTGAAGCGTCGGGCAGGGCAGATGAAAAACTGTTTTTT. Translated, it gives CASSEASGRADEKLFF.

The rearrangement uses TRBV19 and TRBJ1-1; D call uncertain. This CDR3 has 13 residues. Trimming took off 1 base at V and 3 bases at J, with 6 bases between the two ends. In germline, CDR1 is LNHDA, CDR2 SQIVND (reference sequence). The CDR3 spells CASSIGVYTEAFF. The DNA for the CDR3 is TGTGCCAGTAGTATAGGTGTATACACTGAAGCTTTCTTT.

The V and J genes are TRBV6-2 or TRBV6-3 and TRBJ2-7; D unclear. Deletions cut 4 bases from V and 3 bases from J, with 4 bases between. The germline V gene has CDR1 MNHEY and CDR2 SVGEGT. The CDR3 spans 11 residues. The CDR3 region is CASSSIYEQYF. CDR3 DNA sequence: TGTGCCAGCAGTTCTATCTACGAGCAGTACTTC.

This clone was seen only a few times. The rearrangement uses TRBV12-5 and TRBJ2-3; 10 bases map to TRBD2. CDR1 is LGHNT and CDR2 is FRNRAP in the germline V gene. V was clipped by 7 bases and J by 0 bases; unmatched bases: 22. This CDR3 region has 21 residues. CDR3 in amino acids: CASAPGLPTGISGRSTDTQYF. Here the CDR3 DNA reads TGTGCTAGTGCCCCCGGCCTCCCGACAGGGATTAGCGGGAGGAGCACAGATACGCAGTATTTT.

CDR3: CASSIRRREGPNEQFF. In DNA form, the CDR3 reads TGTGCCAGTAGTATAAGACGGCGGGAGGGCCCGAATGAGCAGTTCTTC. V gene TRBV19 combines with J gene TRBJ2-1, with TRBD2 matching 9 bases. This CDR3 spans 16 amino acids. Germline-derived CDR1 and CDR2 are LNHDA and SQIVND (reference sequence). V was pared by 2 bases and J by 7 bases, with 9 bases of the junction left unmatched.

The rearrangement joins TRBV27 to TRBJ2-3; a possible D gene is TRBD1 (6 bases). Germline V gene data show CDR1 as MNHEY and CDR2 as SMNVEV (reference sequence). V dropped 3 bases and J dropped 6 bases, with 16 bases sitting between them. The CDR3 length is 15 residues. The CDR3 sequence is CASSFRGRGADTQYF. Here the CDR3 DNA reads TGTGCCAGCAGTTTTCGGGGCAGGGGAGCGGATACGCAGTATTTT.